The 2 T cell receptor beta chains presented below share a single source sample, sequenced in a study of cytomegalovirus exposure and HLA in healthy donors. Here immunoSEQ multiplex PCR was the method, and the copy in TCRdb shows in-frame clones only, minus some. The sample holds approximately 220,000 clones, 75% to 95% seen once. Sequencing input: PBMCs. The source of these receptors is a woman aged 18-30 years in good health and CMV-seronegative.

The chain couples TRBV9 to TRBJ2-7; 14 nucleotides align to TRBD2. The CDR3 length is 19 residues. Germline-derived CDR1 and CDR2 are SGDLS and YYNGEE. V lost 4 bases, J lost 4 bases, and 16 bases stayed unmatched. The CDR3: CASSNDPGLAGAEGYEQYF. Written as DNA, the CDR3 is TGTGCCAGCAGCAACGACCCGGGACTAGCGGGAGCGGAGGGGTACGAGCAGTACTTC.

The chain employs TRBV28 and TRBJ1-4; a possible D gene is TRBD1 (5 bases). CDR3 length equals 15 residues. V was clipped by 6 bases and J by 6 bases, with 17 bases between them. Per germline, CDR1 MDHEN and CDR2 SYDVKM. CDR3 coding DNA: TGTGCCAGCAGAACTGATCAGGGCTTGCATGAAAAACTGTTTTTT. This translates into CASRTDQGLHEKLFF.